The entry below gives a single T cell receptor beta chain sequence along with its context. Its target is not known. Some clones are missing from TCRdb's copy, which holds only in-frame ones; the method was immunoSEQ multiplex PCR. The data hold around 50,000 clones, with under 85% observed a single time. The J segment lost 4 bases and the V segment lost 3 bases, leaving 2 bases of the junction unmatched. Germline assignment: CDR1 SGHNT and CDR2 YYREEE (reference sequence). The CDR3 is 13 residues long. These data originate in a study of vaccination effects on CD4 cells after COVID-19. As for the study in general: Early after vaccination, and again late, a few convalescent patients were sampled.

Study observations and caveats: Substantial clonal contraction characterized both infection- and vaccine-induced clones late after vaccination. Few convalescent patients were studied, and early post-infection samples were lacking.

Following culture for approximately ten days, CD4+ T cells were isolated. The person acquired a PCR-confirmed SARS-CoV-2 infection between March and December 2020. The cohort was immunized with two doses of either the BNT162b2 or mRNA-1273 vaccine. The authors exchanged half the medium for IL-2 medium on days 3 and 7. The source material was CD4+ T cells from PBMCs cultured without peptide, sampled after COVID-19 vaccination. This chain links TRBV5-4 with TRBJ2-3; 7 positions match TRBD1. This receptor was taken from a human donor who had a prior SARS-CoV-2 infection. The CDR3 DNA reads as TGTGCCAGCAGCTCCCAGGGGGCAGATACGCAGTATTTT. Amino acid sequence: CASSSQGADTQYF.